This T cell receptor (beta chain) is from a study of CD8+ T cells in alopecia areata. General observations from the study: Normal skin's resident alphabeta T cells are also sequenced in scalp samples.

Sequencing used cDNA as its template, made by extracting RNA and reverse transcribing it. Repertoires were generated with immunoSEQ multiplex PCR, while TCRdb's copy carries only in-frame clones and drops some. The sample consists of some 99,000 clones, 40% to 45% of them appearing once. Trimming pared 3 bases from V and 3 bases from J, leaving 10 bases between. This CDR3 comprises 13 residues. CDR1 is SQVTM, CDR2 ANQGSEA, per germline. Notes on this clone: Its cognate antigen is unknown.

Lesional scalp tissue (obtained by punch biopsy) and peripheral blood were collected from alopecia areata patients. The sequence was collected from a human donor with alopecia areata. The specimen was CD4+ T cells sorted from blood. The chain links TRBV29-1 to TRBJ2-3, with no clear D. CDR3 loop: CSVETTGTDTQYF. The DNA of the CDR3 is TGCAGCGTTGAGACGACCGGAACAGATACGCAGTATTTT.